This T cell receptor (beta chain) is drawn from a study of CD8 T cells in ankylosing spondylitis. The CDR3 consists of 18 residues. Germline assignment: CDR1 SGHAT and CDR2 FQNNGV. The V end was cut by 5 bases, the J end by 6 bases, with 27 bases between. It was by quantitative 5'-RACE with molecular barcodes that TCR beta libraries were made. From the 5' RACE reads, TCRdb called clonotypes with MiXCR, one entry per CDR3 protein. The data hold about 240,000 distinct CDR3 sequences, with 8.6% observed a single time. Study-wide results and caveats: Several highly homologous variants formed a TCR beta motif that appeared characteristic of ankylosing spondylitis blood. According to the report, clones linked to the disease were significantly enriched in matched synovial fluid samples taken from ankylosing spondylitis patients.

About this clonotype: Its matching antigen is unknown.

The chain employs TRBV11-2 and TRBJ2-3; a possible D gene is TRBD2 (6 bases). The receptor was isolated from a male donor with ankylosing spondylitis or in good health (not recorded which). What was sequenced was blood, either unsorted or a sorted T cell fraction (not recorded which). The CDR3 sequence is CASSPERSRWGDRDTQYF. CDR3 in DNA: TGTGCCAGCAGCCCGGAGCGGAGTAGGTGGGGGGATAGGGATACGCAGTATTTT.